Shown below are 21 T cell receptor beta chains from a single sample sequenced in a study of T cells after yellow fever vaccination. Each CDR3 protein gets one entry after TCRdb re-called the 5' RACE reads with MiXCR. The sample lists roughly 240,000 distinct CDR3 sequences, about 7% occurring once. The source material was CD4+ T cells sorted from PBMCs, sampled on the day of the yellow fever booster vaccination. Every receptor here comes from a man aged 25-40 years who received the YFV17D yellow fever vaccine.

This clonotype occurred many times. This chain joins TRBV7-2 and TRBJ2-6, with 7 bases identical to TRBD2. Germline loops: CDR1 SGHTA, CDR2 FQGNSA. V dropped 5 bases and J dropped 4; count of bases not matched to a gene: 5. The CDR3 covers 15 residues. The CDR3 is CASSRGSSGANVLTF. The CDR3 DNA reads as TGTGCCAGCAGCCGCGGGAGTTCAGGGGCCAACGTCCTGACTTTC.

V and J are TRBV5-1 and TRBJ2-5; TRBD1 aligns across 8 bases. CDR1 and CDR2 (germline): SGHRS, YFSETQ. V trimming: 5 bases; J trimming: 6 bases; junction bases outside the gene matches: 15. The CDR3 runs to 16 residues. The CDR3 sequence is CASRTGVTTGGQTQYF. The CDR3 bases are TGCGCCAGCAGGACGGGGGTGACCACAGGGGGGCAGACCCAGTACTTC.

This sequence joins TRBV7-8 and TRBJ2-7, with D perhaps matching TRBD1 or TRBD2 (6 bases each). Trimming cost V 4 bases and J 2 bases, with 15 bases left between them. The CDR3 spans 15 residues. Germline assignment: CDR1 SGHVS and CDR2 FQNEAQ. CDR3 nucleotide sequence: TGTGCCAGCAGCTCCCCGGGGGCCGGCACCTACGAGCAGTACTTC. Encoded protein: CASSSPGAGTYEQYF.

V gene TRBV7-2 combines with J gene TRBJ2-3; D is possibly TRBD1 (5 bases). The length of the CDR3 is 15 residues. Per the germline V gene, CDR1 is SGHTA and CDR2 is FQGNSA. V was pared by 5 bases and J by 3 bases, with 15 bases between. The CDR3 bases are TGTGCCAGCAGCCTGGGGCCCCTCGAGACAGATACGCAGTATTTT. Residues: CASSLGPLETDTQYF.

This clonotype came up many times. The CDR3 loop is CATKRGRDTDTQYF. The DNA of the CDR3 is TGTGCCACCAAGCGTGGGCGGGACACAGATACGCAGTATTTT. This chain connects TRBV15 to TRBJ2-3, with D perhaps TRBD2 (6 bases). The ends were cut back, 7 bases at V and 2 bases at J, with 13 bases in the middle. The CDR3 contains 14 residues. The germline V gene encodes CDR1 LNHNV and CDR2 YYDKDF (reference sequence).

This chain connects TRBV11-1 to TRBJ2-1, with 15 bases fitting TRBD2. The trim removed 0 bases at V and 7 bases at J, leaving 7 bases unmatched. The CDR3 length is 18 residues. The germline gives CDR1 SGHAT, CDR2 FQDESV (reference sequence). The CDR3 coding sequence is TGTGCCAGCAGCTTAGCGTGGAGCGGGACTAGCGGGAGGAATGAGCAGTTCTTC. It yields the protein CASSLAWSGTSGRNEQFF.

V gene TRBV11-3 combines with J gene TRBJ2-1, with D unresolved. V was shortened by 1 base and J by 5 bases, with 6 bases between the two germline ends. Germline-derived CDR1 and CDR2 are SGHNT and YENEEA. There are 13 residues in the CDR3. The CDR3 DNA reads TGTGCCAGCAGCTTAGTTGAGAACAATGAGCAGTTCTTC. Translating it yields CASSLVENNEQFF.

This clonotype was counted between two and nine times. The rearrangement joins TRBV9 to TRBJ2-1, with a weak D call TRBD1 (7 bases). V lost 3 bases, J lost 4 bases, and 17 bases lay in between. This CDR3 is 16 amino acids long. CDR1 is SGDLS, CDR2 YYNGEE, per germline. CDR3 loop: CASSATGDSSYNEQFF. Here the CDR3 DNA reads TGTGCCAGCAGCGCAACAGGGGACTCGTCTTACAATGAGCAGTTCTTC.

This clonotype was detected a few times. The chain couples TRBV11-3 to TRBJ2-5; TRBD1 agrees at 7 bases. Looked up from germline, CDR1 is SGHNT and CDR2 is YENEEA. J lost 7 bases, V lost 5 bases, and 7 bases had no gene match. CDR3 length equals 13 residues. The CDR3: CASSKQGRGTQYF. The CDR3 region has the DNA TGTGCCAGCAGCAAACAGGGGCGTGGGACCCAGTACTTC.

This clonotype was seen a handful of times. This sequence joins TRBV5-1 and TRBJ1-1, with D possibly matching TRBD1 (6 bases). In germline, CDR1 is SGHRS, CDR2 YFSETQ. The V end lost 1 base, the J end lost 7 bases, and 20 bases lay between the germline ends. CDR3 length: 16 residues. The CDR3 DNA is TGCGCCAGCAGCTTGCGGCTACAGGGTGGTCAGGGTGAAGCTTTCTTT. It yields the protein CASSLRLQGGQGEAFF.

The chain couples TRBV7-2 to TRBJ2-3; 9 bases are shared with TRBD2. Losses at the gene ends were 3 bases for V and 2 bases for J; bases not matched to a gene: 6. The CDR3 is 16 amino acids. From germline, CDR1 is SGHTA and CDR2 FQGNSA. CDR3 in DNA: TGTGCCAGCAGCTTGACGACTAGCGGTCTCACAGATACGCAGTATTTT. This sequence encodes CASSLTTSGLTDTQYF.

V and J are TRBV11-2 and TRBJ2-1, with 7 nucleotides matching TRBD2. This CDR3 has 18 amino acids. CDR1 is SGHAT and CDR2 is FQNNGV in the germline V gene. After removal of 7 bases from V and 4 bases from J, the junction contained 19 bases not matched to a gene. CDR3 sequence reads: CASTYTSAGTHRYNEQFF. The CDR3 DNA sequence: TGTGCCAGCACCTATACTAGCGCAGGAACGCATAGGTACAATGAGCAGTTCTTC. Supplemented by reference TRBV11-2 and TRBJ2-1, the full variable domain reads EAGVAQSPRYKIIEKRQSVAFWCNPISGHATLYWYQQILGQGPKLLIQFQNNGVVDDSQLPKDRFSAERLKGVDSTLKIQPAKLEDSAVYLCASTYTSAGTHRYNEQFFGPGTRLTVL.

The chain recombines TRBV4-3 with TRBJ2-7; perhaps TRBD2 as D (6 bases). The CDR3 sequence is 14 residues long. Germline V gene lookup returns CDR1 LGHNA and CDR2 YSLEER. Trimming left V 4 bases short and J 0 bases short, with 10 bases between. The CDR3 loop reads CASSPLAASYEQYF. In DNA, the CDR3 is TGCGCCAGCAGCCCGTTAGCGGCCTCCTACGAGCAGTACTTC.

This clonotype was counted at least ten times. The chain employs TRBV29-1 and TRBJ1-2, with 8 bases lining up with TRBD1. Germline CDR1 SQVTM, CDR2 ANQGSEA. The CDR3 loop spans 12 amino acids. V lost 1 base and J lost 7; bases outside the gene matches: 2. CDR3 protein: CSVEAGGGGYTF. The CDR3 nucleotides are TGCAGCGTTGAAGCAGGGGGCGGTGGCTACACCTTC.

The rearrangement joins TRBV4-3 to TRBJ1-6; D may be TRBD1 (5 bases). With 0 bases removed from V and 0 bases from J, the gap between germline ends came to 9 bases. CDR3 length: 17 amino acids. Germline assignment: CDR1 LGHNA and CDR2 YSLEER. CDR3 sequence (DNA): TGCGCCAGCAGCCAAGACAGGGCAAGCTCCTATAATTCACCCCTCCACTTT. Translation gives CASSQDRASSYNSPLHF.

This rearrangement joins TRBV24-1 to TRBJ2-2; either TRBD1 or TRBD2 may fit D (6 bases each). Trimming pared 1 base from V and 6 bases from J, leaving 14 bases between. Germline-derived CDR1 and CDR2 are KGHDR and SFDVKD. The length of the CDR3 is 16 residues. The CDR3 reads CATSDFGGGSAGELFF. In nucleotides, the CDR3 is TGTGCCACCAGTGATTTCGGAGGGGGGTCGGCCGGGGAGCTGTTTTTT.

This clonotype has only a few counts. This chain connects TRBV2 to TRBJ2-3; 7 bases agree with TRBD1. Germline V gene lookup returns CDR1 SNHLY and CDR2 FYNNEI. V dropped 7 bases and J dropped 5; count of bases not matched to a gene: 12. The CDR3 consists of 15 residues. In nucleotides, the CDR3 is TGTGCCAGCATAAGGGGTCAGGGGGAAATAGATACGCAGTATTTT. It encodes CASIRGQGEIDTQYF. The whole variable domain, filled in from reference TRBV2 and TRBJ2-3, reads EPEVTQTPSHQVTQMGQEVILRCVPISNHLYFYWYRQILGQKVEFLVSFYNNEISEKSEIFDDQFSVERPDGSNFTLKIRSTKLEDSAMYFCASIRGQGEIDTQYFGPGTRLTVL.

This clonotype was seen more than once but under ten times. The V gene is TRBV12-3 or TRBV12-4, the J gene TRBJ2-1; possibly TRBD2 for D (5 bases). This CDR3 has 17 amino acids. Deletions cut 6 bases from V and 1 base from J, with 19 bases between. In DNA, the CDR3 is TGTGCCAGCAGCCCTTACCCTAGCACGGTTTCCTACAATGAGCAGTTCTTC. Amino acids: CASSPYPSTVSYNEQFF.

In its sample, this clonotype was seen many times. The chain couples TRBV9 to TRBJ2-2; 8 bases are shared with TRBD1. CDR1 and CDR2 (germline): SGDLS, YYNGEE. With 0 bases clipped from V and 1 base from J, the junction kept 5 bases outside the gene matches. CDR3 length equals 17 residues. The CDR3 region has the DNA TGTGCCAGCAGCGTAGCCAGGGGGCCTTTGAACACCGGGGAGCTGTTTTTT. Translated: CASSVARGPLNTGELFF.

The chain recombines TRBV27 with TRBJ2-3, with D maybe TRBD1 (5 bases). The CDR3 loop spans 13 amino acids. V was pared by 4 bases and J by 3 bases, with 8 bases between. Germline-derived CDR1 and CDR2 are MNHEY and SMNVEV (reference sequence). The CDR3 region is CASSYYRTDTQYF. CDR3 in DNA: TGTGCCAGCAGTTACTACAGGACAGATACGCAGTATTTT.

The sample holds many counts of this clonotype. The rearrangement joins TRBV7-2 to TRBJ2-3; D is unclear. The length of the CDR3 is 13 residues. V dropped 5 bases and J dropped 2 bases, with 8 bases sitting between them. Germline V gene data show CDR1 as SGHTA and CDR2 as FQGNSA. The CDR3 is CASSPGNTDTQYF. The CDR3 DNA reads as TGTGCCAGCAGCCCTGGTAACACAGATACGCAGTATTTT. The whole variable domain, filled in from reference TRBV7-2 and TRBJ2-3, reads GAGVSQSPSNKVTEKGKDVELRCDPISGHTALYWYRQSLGQGLEFLIYFQGNSAPDKSGLPSDRFSAERTGGSVSTLTIQRTQQEDSAVYLCASSPGNTDTQYFGPGTRLTVL.